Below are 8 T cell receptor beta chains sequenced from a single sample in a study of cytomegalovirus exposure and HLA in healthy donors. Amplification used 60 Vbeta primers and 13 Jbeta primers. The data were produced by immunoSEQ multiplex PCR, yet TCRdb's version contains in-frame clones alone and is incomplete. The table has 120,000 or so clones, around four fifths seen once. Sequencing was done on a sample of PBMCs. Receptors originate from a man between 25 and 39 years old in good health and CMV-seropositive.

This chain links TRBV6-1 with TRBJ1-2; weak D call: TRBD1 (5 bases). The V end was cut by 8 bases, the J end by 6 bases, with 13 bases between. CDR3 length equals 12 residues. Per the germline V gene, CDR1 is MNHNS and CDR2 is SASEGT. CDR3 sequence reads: CASRRGVDGYTF. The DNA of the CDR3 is TGTGCCAGCCGCCGGGGGGTCGATGGCTACACCTTC.

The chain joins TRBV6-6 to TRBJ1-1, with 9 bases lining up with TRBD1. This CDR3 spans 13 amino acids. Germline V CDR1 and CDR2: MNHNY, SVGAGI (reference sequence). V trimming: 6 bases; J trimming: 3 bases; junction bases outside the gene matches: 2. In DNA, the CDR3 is TGTGCCAGCAGCTGGGACAGGGACACTGAAGCTTTCTTT. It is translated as CASSWDRDTEAFF.

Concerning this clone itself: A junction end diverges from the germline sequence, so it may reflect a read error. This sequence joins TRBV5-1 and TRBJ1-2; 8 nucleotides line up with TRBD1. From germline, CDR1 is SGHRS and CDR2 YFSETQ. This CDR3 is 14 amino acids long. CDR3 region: CASSLVQGGYGYTF. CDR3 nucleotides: TGCGCCAGCAGTTTGGTACAGGGGGGCTATGGCTACACCTTC.

The CDR3 DNA sequence: TGTGCCAGCAGCCAAGAACTAGCGTACCAAGAGACCCAGTACTTC. Protein product: CASSQELAYQETQYF. The gene calls are TRBV7-9 and TRBJ2-5; TRBD2 matches 7 bases. The CDR3 runs 15 residues. Germline V lookup: CDR1 SEHNR, CDR2 FQNEAQ (reference sequence). J was trimmed by 0 bases and V by 5 bases; bases with no gene match: 6.

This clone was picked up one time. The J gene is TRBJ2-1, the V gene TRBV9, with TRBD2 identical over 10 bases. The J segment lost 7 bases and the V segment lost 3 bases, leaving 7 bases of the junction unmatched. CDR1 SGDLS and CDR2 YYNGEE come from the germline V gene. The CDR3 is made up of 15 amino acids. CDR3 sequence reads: CASSGPSGSGNEQFF. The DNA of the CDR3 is TGTGCCAGCAGCGGCCCTAGCGGGAGTGGGAATGAGCAGTTCTTC.

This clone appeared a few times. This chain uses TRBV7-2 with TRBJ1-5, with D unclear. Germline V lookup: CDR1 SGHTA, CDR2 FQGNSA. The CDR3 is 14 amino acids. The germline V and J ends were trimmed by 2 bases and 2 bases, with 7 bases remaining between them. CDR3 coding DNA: TGTGCCAGCAGCTTACGGAGTGGCAATCAGCCCCAGCATTTT. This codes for CASSLRSGNQPQHF.

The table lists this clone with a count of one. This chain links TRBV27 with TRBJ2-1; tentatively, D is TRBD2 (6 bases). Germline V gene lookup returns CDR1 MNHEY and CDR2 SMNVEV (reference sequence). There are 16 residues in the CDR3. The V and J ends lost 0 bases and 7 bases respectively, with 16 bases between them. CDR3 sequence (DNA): TGTGCCAGCAGTTTATCGTACTACGGGGGTGGTAATGAGCAGTTCTTC. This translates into CASSLSYYGGGNEQFF.

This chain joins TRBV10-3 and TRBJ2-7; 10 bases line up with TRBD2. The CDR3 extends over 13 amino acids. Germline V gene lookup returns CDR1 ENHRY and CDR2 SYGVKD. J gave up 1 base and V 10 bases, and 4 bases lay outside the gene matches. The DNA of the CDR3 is TGTGCCACGGGGACTAGCGCTTCCTACGAGCAGTACTTC. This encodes CATGTSASYEQYF.